This entry lists 12 T cell receptor beta chains sequenced from one sample in a study of cytomegalovirus exposure and HLA in healthy donors. The PCR made use of 60 Vbeta and 13 Jbeta primers. TCRdb keeps only in-frame clones here, not all; method: immunoSEQ multiplex PCR. The sample contains around 170,000 clones, just under 80% of which appear only once. The specimen was PBMCs. The receptors shown here come from a woman between 45 and 60 years old in good health and CMV-seropositive.

The chain couples TRBV29-1 to TRBJ2-3; 11 bases match TRBD2. Per the germline V gene, CDR1 is SQVTM and CDR2 is ANQGSEA. CDR3 size: 12 residues. V was clipped by 5 bases and J by 6 bases; unmatched bases: 1. In DNA, the CDR3 is TGCAGCGTTCCTAGCGGGGGGGATACGCAGTATTTT. It is translated as CSVPSGGDTQYF.

V gene TRBV18 combines with J gene TRBJ2-2; 10 positions agree with TRBD2. CDR1 KGHSH and CDR2 LQKENI come from the germline V gene. CDR3 length: 14 amino acids. V lost 6 bases and J lost 6; bases outside the gene matches: 4. CDR3 loop: CASSELAGSGELFF. The CDR3 DNA reads as TGTGCCAGCTCCGAACTAGCGGGGTCCGGGGAGCTGTTTTTT.

A few counts support this clone. V and J are TRBV30 and TRBJ1-2, with D unclear. V was pared by 2 bases and J by 7 bases, with 14 bases between. Germline V lookup: CDR1 GTSNPN, CDR2 SVGIG (reference sequence). The CDR3 runs 13 residues. The chain's CDR3 is CAWSKRVNRGYTF. In DNA, the CDR3 is TGTGCCTGGAGTAAGAGGGTAAACCGTGGCTACACCTTC.

The chain combines TRBV7-3 with TRBJ1-1; perhaps TRBD1 as D (5 bases). Germline CDR1 reads SGHTA; CDR2 reads FQGTGA. Trimming removed 5 bases from V and 1 base from J, with 11 bases in between. The CDR3 sequence is 14 residues long. The CDR3 is CASSISGGNTEAFF. In DNA form, the CDR3 reads TGTGCCAGCAGCATCTCCGGGGGGAACACTGAAGCTTTCTTT.

The chain uses TRBV11-2 and TRBJ1-2; perhaps TRBD1 as D (5 bases). The ends were cut back, 5 bases at V and 7 bases at J, with 17 bases in the middle. The CDR3 runs 14 residues. Germline loops: CDR1 SGHAT, CDR2 FQNNGV. Here the CDR3 reads CASSPIAQGSGYTF. In nucleotides, the CDR3 is TGTGCCAGCAGCCCTATCGCGCAGGGCAGTGGCTACACCTTC.

The J gene is TRBJ2-5, the V gene TRBV5-4, with D possibly being TRBD1 (7 bases). Trimming shortened V by 0 bases and J by 6 bases, and 15 bases separated the two germline ends. The CDR3 totals 15 residues. CDR1 and CDR2 from the germline V gene are SGHNT and YYREEE (reference sequence). The CDR3 sequence: CASSLGGAGGQTQYF. CDR3 DNA: TGTGCCAGCAGCTTGGGGGGGGCAGGGGGACAGACCCAGTACTTC.

J is TRBJ1-2 and V is TRBV4-3, with D possibly matching TRBD1 (6 bases). Germline loops: CDR1 LGHNA, CDR2 YSLEER. V lost 1 base to trimming and J lost 4 bases, with 16 bases between them. This CDR3 spans 16 amino acids. Here the CDR3 reads CASSQGTGLATYGYTF. CDR3 DNA sequence: TGCGCCAGCAGCCAAGGAACAGGGCTGGCCACCTATGGCTACACCTTC.

As DNA, the CDR3 is TGTGCCAGCAGTGAGTGGACAGGGCGGAACTATGGCTACACCTTC. Protein: CASSEWTGRNYGYTF. The rearrangement links TRBV2 to TRBJ1-2; 8 nucleotides match TRBD1. Trimming cost V 3 bases and J 2 bases; bases outside gene matches: 5. The CDR3 has 15 residues. CDR1 is SNHLY and CDR2 is FYNNEI in the germline V gene.

The CDR3 DNA is TGTGCCAGCAGTGCCCCAGGGGTGCAGAATTCACCCCTCCACTTT. It specifies CASSAPGVQNSPLHF. The rearrangement uses TRBV2 and TRBJ1-6, with D tentatively TRBD1 (6 bases). V shed 4 bases and J shed 7 bases, with 14 bases lying between them. Germline V gives CDR1 SNHLY, CDR2 FYNNEI. This CDR3 region has 15 residues.

This clone was picked up a small number of times. The chain couples TRBV19 to TRBJ2-7, with 7 bases lining up with TRBD1. This CDR3 has 14 residues. Trimming took 6 bases from V and 0 from J; bases not matched to a gene: 5. CDR1 LNHDA and CDR2 SQIVND come from the germline V gene (reference sequence). In DNA, the CDR3 is TGTGCCAGTAGCCCCAGGGACAGCTCCTACGAGCAGTACTTC. Its protein is CASSPRDSSYEQYF.

The rearrangement joins TRBV19 to TRBJ2-5; TRBD1 is a possible D gene (6 bases). The germline V and J ends were trimmed by 1 base and 1 base, with 7 bases remaining between them. The CDR3 has 14 residues. Germline CDR1 reads LNHDA; CDR2 reads SQIVND (reference sequence). The CDR3 nucleotides read TGTGCCAGTAGTATAGGGACAGTCCAAGAGACCCAGTACTTC. Encoded protein: CASSIGTVQETQYF.

The chain links TRBV29-1 to TRBJ2-1; D call uncertain. The V and J ends lost 3 bases and 7 bases respectively, with 10 bases between them. Germline V lookup: CDR1 SQVTM, CDR2 ANQGSEA. There are 12 residues in the CDR3. CDR3 DNA: TGCAGCGTTGAGGTAGCTCGGAATGAGCAGTTCTTC. Protein product: CSVEVARNEQFF.